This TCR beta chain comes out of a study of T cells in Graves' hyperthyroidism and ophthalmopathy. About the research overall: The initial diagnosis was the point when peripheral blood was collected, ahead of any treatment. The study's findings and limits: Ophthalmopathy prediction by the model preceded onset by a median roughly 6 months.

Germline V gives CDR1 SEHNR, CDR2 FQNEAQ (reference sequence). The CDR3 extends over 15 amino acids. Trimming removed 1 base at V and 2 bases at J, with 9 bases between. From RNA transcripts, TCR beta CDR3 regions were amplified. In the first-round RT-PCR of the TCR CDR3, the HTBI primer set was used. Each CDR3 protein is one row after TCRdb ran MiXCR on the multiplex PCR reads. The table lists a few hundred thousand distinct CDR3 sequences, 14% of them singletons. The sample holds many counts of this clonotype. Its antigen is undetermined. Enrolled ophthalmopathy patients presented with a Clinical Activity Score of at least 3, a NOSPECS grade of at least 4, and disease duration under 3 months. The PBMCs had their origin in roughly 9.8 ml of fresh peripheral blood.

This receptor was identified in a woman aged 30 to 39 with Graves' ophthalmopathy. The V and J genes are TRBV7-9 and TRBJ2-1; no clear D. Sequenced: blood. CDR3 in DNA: TGTGCCAGCAGCTTAGTCTTTCCCGCCTACAATGAGCAGTTCTTC. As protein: CASSLVFPAYNEQFF.